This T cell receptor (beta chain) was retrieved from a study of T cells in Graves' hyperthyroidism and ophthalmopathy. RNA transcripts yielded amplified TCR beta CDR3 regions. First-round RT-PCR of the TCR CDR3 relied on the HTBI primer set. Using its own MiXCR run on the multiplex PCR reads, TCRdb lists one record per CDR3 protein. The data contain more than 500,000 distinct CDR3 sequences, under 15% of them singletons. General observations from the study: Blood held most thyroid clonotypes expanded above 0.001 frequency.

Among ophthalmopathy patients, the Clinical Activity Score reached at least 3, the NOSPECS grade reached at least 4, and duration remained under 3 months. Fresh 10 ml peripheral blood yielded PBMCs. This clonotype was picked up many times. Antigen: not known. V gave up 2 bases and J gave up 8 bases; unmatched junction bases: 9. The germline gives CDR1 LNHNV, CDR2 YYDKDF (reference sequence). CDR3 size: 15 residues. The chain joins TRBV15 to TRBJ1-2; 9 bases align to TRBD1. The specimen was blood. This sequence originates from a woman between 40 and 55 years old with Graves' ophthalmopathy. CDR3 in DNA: TGTGCCACCAGCAGATCACAGGGGGCTGCGGGGGGCTACACCTTC. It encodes CATSRSQGAAGGYTF.